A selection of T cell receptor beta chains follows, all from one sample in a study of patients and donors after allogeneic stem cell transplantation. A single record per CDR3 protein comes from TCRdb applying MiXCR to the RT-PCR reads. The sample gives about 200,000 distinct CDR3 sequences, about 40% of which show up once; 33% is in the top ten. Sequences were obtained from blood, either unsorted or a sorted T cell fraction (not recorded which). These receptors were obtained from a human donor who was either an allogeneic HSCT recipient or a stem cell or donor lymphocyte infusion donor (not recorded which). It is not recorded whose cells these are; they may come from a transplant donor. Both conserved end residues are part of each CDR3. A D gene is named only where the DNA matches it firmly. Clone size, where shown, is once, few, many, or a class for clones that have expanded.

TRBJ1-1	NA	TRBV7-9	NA	CASSITGSMNTEAFF
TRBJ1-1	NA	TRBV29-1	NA	CSVGGGSGDTEAFF
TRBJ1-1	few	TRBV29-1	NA	CSVGSGVGTEAFF
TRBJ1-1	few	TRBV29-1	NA	CSVDRAGGTEAFF
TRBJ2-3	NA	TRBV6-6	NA	CASSESSDTQYF
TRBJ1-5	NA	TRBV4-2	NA	CASRIEQDKNSNQPQHF
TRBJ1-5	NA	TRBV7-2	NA	CASSFTGIGNQPQHF
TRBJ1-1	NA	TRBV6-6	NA	CASSYSFRDTEAFF
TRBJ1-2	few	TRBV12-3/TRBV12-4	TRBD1	CASSFKVAWGQGFYGYTF
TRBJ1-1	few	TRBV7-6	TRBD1	CASSSETGESQAFF
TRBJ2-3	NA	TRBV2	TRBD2	CASRVLAEITDTQYF
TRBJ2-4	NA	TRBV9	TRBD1	CASSVGGTGKNIQYF
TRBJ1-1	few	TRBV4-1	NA	CASSPTGHGAEAFF
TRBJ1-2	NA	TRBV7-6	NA	CASSNNRDGYTF
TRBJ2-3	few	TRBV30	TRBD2	CAWRSGLADTQYF
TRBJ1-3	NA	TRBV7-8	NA	CASSLKDNPPYISGNTIYF
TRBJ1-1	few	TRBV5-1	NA	CASSFATEAFF
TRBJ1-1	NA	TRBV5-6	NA	CASSLWATEAFF
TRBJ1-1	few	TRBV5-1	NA	CASSSTTGARHLTEAFF
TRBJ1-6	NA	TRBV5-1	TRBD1	CASSPDRVGSNSPLHF
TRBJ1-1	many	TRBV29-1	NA	CSVEGRLNTEAFF
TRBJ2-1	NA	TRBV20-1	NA	CSANPRLNEQFF
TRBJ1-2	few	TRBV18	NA	CASSSSGTNYGYTF
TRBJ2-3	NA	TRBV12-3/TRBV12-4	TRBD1	CASSPRGTGQGTTDTQYF
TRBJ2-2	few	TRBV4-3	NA	CASSQEGSGTGELFF
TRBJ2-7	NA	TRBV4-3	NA	CASSQVTAGDEQYF
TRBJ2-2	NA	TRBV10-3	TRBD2	CAISHPGLAGVRTGELFF
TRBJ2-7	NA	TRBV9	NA	CASSAEQWRGYEQYF
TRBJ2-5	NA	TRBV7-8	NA	CASSFRMRLPQETQYF
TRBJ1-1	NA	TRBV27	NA	CASSLTPWNTEAFF
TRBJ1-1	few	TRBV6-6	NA	CASSYGTVNTEAFF